The 17 T cell receptor beta chains below come from one sample, sequenced in a study of T cell repertoires in cytomegalovirus infection. These TCRs are of unknown antigen specificity. TCRdb reprocessed the reads with MiXCR, giving one entry per CDR3 protein. The table includes 750,000 to 950,000 distinct CDR3 sequences, 25% to 35% detected once. The material sequenced was cultured CD8+ T cells from PBMCs, taken from culture after CMV antigen stimulation. The receptor source for this set is a human donor in good health (CMV status not recorded). Some clones in this sample may be carry-over from other donors' samples.

This clonotype was counted between two and nine times. The chain is built from TRBV4-3 and TRBJ2-1; D might be TRBD1 or TRBD2, each matching 6 bases. V shed 1 base and J shed 7 bases, with 11 bases lying between them. Germline V CDR1 and CDR2: LGHNA, YSLEER. CDR3 length: 14 amino acids. The CDR3 here is CASSQGGAGNEQFF. The CDR3 nucleotides read TGCGCCAGCAGCCAAGGGGGGGCAGGGAATGAGCAGTTCTTC.

The V gene is TRBV27, the J gene TRBJ1-4; no reliable D call. The CDR3 has 13 amino acids. Germline CDR1 reads MNHEY; CDR2 reads SMNVEV (reference sequence). Trimming stripped 6 bases from V and 8 bases from J, with 13 bases between. In nucleotides, the CDR3 is TGTGCCAGCAGCCGAGGGTTGCGGGAAAAACTGTTTTTT. Encoded protein: CASSRGLREKLFF.

The rearrangement links TRBV25-1 to TRBJ2-7; maybe TRBD2 (5 bases). V dropped 4 bases and J dropped 6 bases, with 13 bases sitting between them. Per the germline V gene, CDR1 is MGHDK and CDR2 is SYGVNS. The CDR3 is made up of 13 amino acids. The CDR3 sequence: CASSGRRRGEQYV. The DNA of the CDR3 is TGTGCCAGCAGTGGGAGACGCCGGGGCGAGCAGTACGTC.

There are a few counts of this clonotype. J is TRBJ2-1 and V is TRBV6-2 or TRBV6-3; D call uncertain. Germline V lookup: CDR1 MNHEY, CDR2 SVGEGT. V was pared by 6 bases and J by 1 base, with 13 bases between. The CDR3 has 15 residues. CDR3 nucleotide sequence: TGTGCCAGCAGACGGACCGTCGGATCCTACAATGAGCAGTTCTTC. It encodes CASRRTVGSYNEQFF.

The chain employs TRBV10-3 and TRBJ1-6; D remains unclear. The CDR3 spans 15 residues. The V end was cut by 0 bases, the J end by 8 bases, with 11 bases between. The germline V gene encodes CDR1 ENHRY and CDR2 SYGVKD. Here the CDR3 DNA reads TGTGCCATCAGTGAGTCGACGGATGGAGATTCACCCCTCCACTTT. Translation: CAISESTDGDSPLHF.

This clonotype was counted only a few times. The chain has TRBV4-3 and TRBJ2-3; TRBD2 matches at 7 bases. Looked up from germline, CDR1 is LGHNA and CDR2 is YSLEER. The CDR3 is 16 residues long. J gave up 0 bases and V 4 bases, and 7 bases lay outside the gene matches. CDR3 region: CASSRQTSPSTDTQYF. DNA of the CDR3: TGCGCCAGCAGCCGGCAGACTAGCCCTAGCACAGATACGCAGTATTTT.

The CDR3 nucleotides read TGTGCCAGCACCTCAATATGGGATAATGAGCCCCAGCATTTT. This sequence encodes CASTSIWDNEPQHF. The genes are TRBV6-6 and TRBJ1-5; D is ambiguous. Trimming took 7 bases from V and 8 from J, leaving 18 bases between them. This CDR3 comprises 14 residues. CDR1 and CDR2 (germline): MNHNY, SVGAGI (reference sequence).

J is TRBJ2-2 and V is TRBV19; unclear D gene. Germline V lookup: CDR1 LNHDA, CDR2 SQIVND (reference sequence). Between the trimmed V and J ends, which lost 8 bases and 1 base, there was a span of 8 bases. This CDR3 is 13 amino acids long. As DNA, the CDR3 is TGTGCCAGTTGGAAGGGGAACACCGGGGAGCTGTTTTTT. Protein product: CASWKGNTGELFF.

There are many counts of this clonotype. CDR3 sequence reads: CASSLAGHSNQPQHF. The CDR3 DNA reads as TGTGCCAGCAGTTTAGCGGGGCATAGCAATCAGCCCCAGCATTTT. V usage is TRBV12-3 or TRBV12-4 and J usage is TRBJ1-5; D is possibly TRBD1 (5 bases). Deletions cut 0 bases from V and 0 bases from J, with 6 bases between. CDR3 length equals 15 residues.

The V gene is TRBV12-3 or TRBV12-4, the J gene TRBJ2-7; maybe TRBD2 (7 bases). V was pared by 8 bases and J by 2 bases, with 13 bases between. This CDR3 contains 13 residues. CDR3 nucleotides: TGTGCCAGCCGCGGGGGCCCCACCTACGAGCAGTACTTC. Protein product: CASRGGPTYEQYF.

The chain links TRBV12-3 or TRBV12-4 to TRBJ2-6; D might be TRBD1 or TRBD2, each matching 5 bases. This CDR3 contains 18 residues. Trimming took off 3 bases at V and 0 bases at J, with 15 bases between the two ends. The CDR3, as DNA: TGTGCCAGCAGTTTCTGGGACGGTTCCTTCTCTGGGGCCAACGTCCTGACTTTC. This translates into CASSFWDGSFSGANVLTF.

There are a few counts of this clonotype. V is TRBV4-1 and J is TRBJ1-5; D gene ambiguous. Deletions cut 4 bases from V and 7 bases from J, with 20 bases between. Germline CDR1 reads MGHRA; CDR2 reads YSYEKL. This CDR3 has 16 residues. CDR3 DNA sequence: TGCGCCAGCAGCCTACAGATAGACTCGCCCCGCCAGCCCCAGCATTTT. The encoded protein is CASSLQIDSPRQPQHF.

A few counts support this clonotype. The rearrangement links TRBV10-3 to TRBJ2-3; 7 nucleotides align to TRBD1. The V gene's germline CDR1 is ENHRY and CDR2 SYGVKD. J gave up 3 bases and V 0 bases, and 3 bases lay outside the gene matches. There are 15 residues in the CDR3. This CDR3 is CAISESGGHTDTQYF. The CDR3 DNA is TGTGCCATCAGTGAGTCAGGGGGCCATACAGATACGCAGTATTTT.

This clonotype has a handful of counts. The V and J genes are TRBV12-3 or TRBV12-4 and TRBJ2-7; D gene uncertain. The CDR3 totals 14 residues. The V end was cut by 5 bases, the J end by 2 bases, with 13 bases between. CDR3 DNA: TGTGCCAGCAGTCTTGGATCGAACACCTACGAGCAGTACGTC. Its protein is CASSLGSNTYEQYV.

This clonotype was found a few times. The chain couples TRBV19 to TRBJ1-5; D possibly corresponds to TRBD1 (5 bases). The CDR3 totals 19 residues. V dropped 10 bases and J dropped 0 bases, with 28 bases sitting between them. Germline V lookup: CDR1 LNHDA, CDR2 SQIVND (reference sequence). Here the CDR3 DNA reads TGTGCCACCAGGGACCCCGGAGTCCACCGGTCTTATAGCAATCAGCCCCAGCATTTT. Protein product: CATRDPGVHRSYSNQPQHF. The variable domain in full, completed from reference TRBV19 and TRBJ1-5, reads DGGITQSPKYLFRKEGQNVTLSCEQNLNHDAMYWYRQDPGQGLRLIYYSQIVNDFQKGDIAEGYSVSREKKESFPLTVTSAQKNPTAFYLCATRDPGVHRSYSNQPQHFGDGTRLSIL.

This clonotype was observed at least ten times. The chain links TRBV12-3 or TRBV12-4 to TRBJ2-7, with TRBD1 matching over 8 bases. The junction had 5 bases not matched to a gene; V was cut back by 4 bases and J by 3 bases. The CDR3 loop spans 14 amino acids. The CDR3 region has the DNA TGTGCCAGCAGTTCCGGGACAGGAGACTACGAGCAGTACTTC. As protein: CASSSGTGDYEQYF.

In this sample, this clonotype turned up many times. The rearrangement links TRBV6-1 to TRBJ2-4; TRBD2 matches 9 bases. Germline-derived CDR1 and CDR2 are MNHNS and SASEGT. V was pared by 2 bases and J by 2 bases, with 7 bases of the junction left unmatched. The CDR3 runs to 17 residues. The CDR3 is CASSERLAGNPKNIQYF. CDR3 coding DNA: TGTGCCAGCAGTGAAAGGCTAGCGGGGAATCCCAAAAACATTCAGTACTTC.